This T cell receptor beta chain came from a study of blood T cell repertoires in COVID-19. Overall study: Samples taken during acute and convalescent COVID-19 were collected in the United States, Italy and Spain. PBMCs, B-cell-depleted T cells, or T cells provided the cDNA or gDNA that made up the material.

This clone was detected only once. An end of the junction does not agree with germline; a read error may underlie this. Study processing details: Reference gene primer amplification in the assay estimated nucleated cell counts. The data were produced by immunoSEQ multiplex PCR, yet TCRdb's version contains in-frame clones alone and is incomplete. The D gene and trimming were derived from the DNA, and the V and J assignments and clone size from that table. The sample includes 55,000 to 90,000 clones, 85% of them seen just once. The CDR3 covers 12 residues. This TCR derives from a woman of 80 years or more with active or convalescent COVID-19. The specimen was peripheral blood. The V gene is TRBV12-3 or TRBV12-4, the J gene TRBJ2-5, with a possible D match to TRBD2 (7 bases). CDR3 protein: CASSLGGGPRDF. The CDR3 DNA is TGTGCCAGCAGTTTAGGGGGGGGCCCCCGGGACTTC.